This T cell receptor (beta chain) was identified during a study of blood T cells in healthy people across ages. Points from the study as a whole: With unsorted PBMCs, a conclusive comparison of naive versus antigen-experienced cells was not possible. In older individuals, TCR beta diversity per million T cells was lower, falling roughly linearly with age.

Remarks on this clonotype: Its matching antigen is unknown.

The CDR3 is made up of 13 amino acids. Germline-derived CDR1 and CDR2 are SQVTM and ANQGSEA. With 4 bases clipped from V and 5 bases from J, the junction kept 4 bases outside the gene matches. Next came a second PCR, run for roughly 6 to 11 cycles, which used a sample-barcoded 5' primer along with a J-beta primer mix. A single record per CDR3 protein comes from TCRdb applying MiXCR to the 5' RACE reads. The table lists over 1,300,000 distinct CDR3 sequences, roughly 64% of them singletons. The study drew donors from healthy Caucasian individuals in Russia aged roughly 6 to 95. Every sample gave at least 5 micrograms of total RNA when it was extracted.

This chain connects TRBV29-1 to TRBJ2-1; TRBD2 aligns across 8 bases. The material sequenced was blood. The sequence came from a man aged 18 to 30 in good health. Written as DNA, the CDR3 is TGCAGCGTTGGAGCGGGAGTCAACAATGAGCAGTTCTTC. Its protein is CSVGAGVNNEQFF.